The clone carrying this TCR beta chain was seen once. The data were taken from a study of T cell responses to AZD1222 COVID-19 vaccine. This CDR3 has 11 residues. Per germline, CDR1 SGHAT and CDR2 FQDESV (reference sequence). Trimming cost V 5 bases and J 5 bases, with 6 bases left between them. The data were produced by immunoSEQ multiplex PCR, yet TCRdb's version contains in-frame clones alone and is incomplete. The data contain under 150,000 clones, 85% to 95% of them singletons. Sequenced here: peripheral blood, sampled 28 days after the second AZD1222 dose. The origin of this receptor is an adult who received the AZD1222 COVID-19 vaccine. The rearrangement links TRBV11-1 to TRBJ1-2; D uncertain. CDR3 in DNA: TGTGCCAGCAGCCCCGGTTATGGCTACACCTTC. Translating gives CASSPGYGYTF.